The 25 T cell receptor beta chains below all came from one sample that was sequenced in a study of control samples from healthy donors and cancer patients (dated by TCRdb to 2019 to 2021). The library came from the immunoSEQ multiplex PCR assay. TCRdb's version of the immuneACCESS table is confined to in-frame rearrangements and falls short of the full clone set. An unresolved V gene accounts for under half of the shortfall where checked; the remainder is of unknown origin. The sample profile shows 97,000 or so clones; approximately 90% of them were found once. The ten largest clones represent roughly 2.5% of the sample. Sequencing was performed on blood. The receptors were gathered from a woman under 30 in good health.

The rearrangement joins TRBV6-5 to TRBJ1-2; 8 bases are a match to TRBD1. After removal of 6 bases from V and 5 bases from J, the junction contained 8 bases not matched to a gene. Germline CDR1 MNHEY, CDR2 SVGAGI. This CDR3 region has 14 residues. This chain's CDR3 is CASRFTGGSYGYTF. CDR3 coding DNA: TGTGCCAGCAGATTTACAGGGGGTAGTTATGGCTACACCTTC.

This chain links TRBV14 with TRBJ2-4; D perhaps matches TRBD2 (6 bases). Germline values: CDR1 SGHDN, CDR2 FVKESK. V lost 0 bases and J lost 3, with 18 bases in between. This CDR3 spans 18 amino acids. CDR3 sequence reads: CASSQDPPGLGGKNIQYF. The DNA for the CDR3 is TGTGCCAGCAGCCAAGATCCGCCCGGGCTCGGGGGCAAAAACATTCAGTACTTC.

This chain uses TRBV29-1 with TRBJ2-7; 10 positions agree with TRBD1. The ends lost 7 bases at V and 2 bases at J; junction bases unmatched: 5. The CDR3 runs 13 residues. The V gene's germline CDR1 is SQVTM and CDR2 ANQGSEA. Here the CDR3 reads CSAGQGGTYEQYF. CDR3 DNA: TGCAGCGCAGGACAGGGGGGCACCTACGAGCAGTACTTC.

V and J are TRBV24-1 and TRBJ1-1; D is possibly TRBD1 (6 bases). Germline V CDR1 and CDR2: KGHDR, SFDVKD. Trimming removed 8 bases from V and 14 bases from J, with 26 bases in between. CDR3 length equals 14 residues. The CDR3 DNA sequence: TGTGCCACCAAAGGACAGACTGAATGGGGAGAAACCTTCTTT. This sequence encodes CATKGQTEWGETFF.

The chain employs TRBV5-4 and TRBJ1-3; 7 nucleotides match TRBD1. The trim removed 4 bases at V and 0 bases at J, leaving 4 bases unmatched. Germline CDR1 SGHNT, CDR2 YYREEE (reference sequence). The CDR3 spans 15 residues. The CDR3 sequence: CASSTTGPSGNTIYF. The DNA of the CDR3 is TGTGCCAGCAGCACGACAGGGCCCTCTGGAAACACCATATATTTT.

This chain links TRBV19 with TRBJ2-4; D possibly corresponds to TRBD2 (6 bases). Germline V CDR1 and CDR2: LNHDA, SQIVND (reference sequence). The CDR3 is made up of 15 amino acids. V was pared by 10 bases and J by 8 bases, with 24 bases between. CDR3 sequence reads: CANHSCRNGSYIQYF. The DNA of the CDR3 is TGTGCCAACCATAGTTGTAGGAACGGGAGTTACATTCAGTACTTC.

The chain is built from TRBV7-8 and TRBJ1-1; D is unresolved. Trimming pared 5 bases from V and 5 bases from J, leaving 15 bases between. Germline V gene sequence: CDR1 SGHVS, CDR2 FQNEAQ. The CDR3 is 14 amino acids. This CDR3 reads CASSIIGQPTEAFF. Here the CDR3 DNA reads TGTGCCAGCAGCATAATTGGGCAGCCGACTGAAGCTTTCTTT.

V usage is TRBV9 and J usage is TRBJ1-6; tentatively, D is TRBD1 (6 bases). Germline values: CDR1 SGDLS, CDR2 YYNGEE. V lost 4 bases to trimming and J lost 6 bases, with 17 bases between them. This CDR3 contains 16 residues. The CDR3 loop is CASSTHQQGFNSPLHF. CDR3 nucleotides: TGTGCCAGCAGCACCCATCAACAGGGATTTAATTCACCCCTCCACTTT.

The chain uses TRBV11-3 and TRBJ2-3, with TRBD1 matching 8 bases. CDR3 size: 13 residues. From germline, CDR1 is SGHNT and CDR2 YENEEA. The junction had 3 bases not matched to a gene; V was cut back by 4 bases and J by 6 bases. In DNA, the CDR3 is TGTGCCAGCAGCTCCGACAGGGGTGATACGCAGTATTTT. This sequence encodes CASSSDRGDTQYF.

This clone has just one count. The chain links TRBV29-1 to TRBJ2-5; D remains ambiguous. The V end was cut by 5 bases, the J end by 5 bases, with 6 bases between. CDR1 is SQVTM and CDR2 is ANQGSEA in the germline V gene. The CDR3 has 10 residues. The CDR3 DNA reads TGCAGCGTTTTCGATGAGACCCAGTACTTC. This translates into CSVFDETQYF.

The gene calls are TRBV4-2 and TRBJ2-1; 10 bases are a match to TRBD1. The CDR3 consists of 12 residues. V shed 6 bases and J 10 bases; nucleotides not matched to a gene: 3. Germline CDR1 LGHNA, CDR2 YNFKEQ. CDR3 in amino acids: CASRQTGGEQFF. The CDR3 DNA reads TGTGCCAGCAGGCAGACAGGGGGCGAGCAGTTCTTC.

The chain joins TRBV3-1 (or the pseudogene TRBV3-2) to TRBJ2-7; unclear D gene. Between the trimmed V and J ends, which lost 0 bases and 5 bases, there was a span of 11 bases. Germline V gives CDR1 LGHDT, CDR2 YNNKEL (reference sequence). This CDR3 spans 14 amino acids. CDR3 in amino acids: CASSQDPGRNEQYF. CDR3 DNA: TGTGCCAGCAGCCAAGATCCAGGAAGGAACGAGCAGTACTTC.

This chain joins TRBV19 and TRBJ2-3; TRBD2 matches 12 bases. The CDR3 contains 17 residues. Germline CDR1 is LNHDA and CDR2 is SQIVND (reference sequence). Trimming cost V 0 bases and J 7 bases; bases outside gene matches: 8. Here the CDR3 reads CASSIDQTSGSVYTQYF. The CDR3 DNA sequence: TGTGCCAGTAGTATAGATCAGACTAGCGGGAGTGTTTATACGCAGTATTTT.

The gene calls are TRBV25-1 and TRBJ2-1; a weak D match, TRBD2 (6 bases). V lost 7 bases to trimming and J lost 4 bases, with 23 bases between them. This CDR3 is 17 amino acids long. In germline, CDR1 is MGHDK, CDR2 SYGVNS. The DNA for the CDR3 is TGTGCCAGCACTGGGTTTTGGGGCGGGGAACTTTACAATGAGCAGTTCTTC. Translating it yields CASTGFWGGELYNEQFF.

The rearrangement joins TRBV24-1 to TRBJ2-5; maybe TRBD2 (6 bases). Germline loops: CDR1 KGHDR, CDR2 SFDVKD. CDR3 length: 15 amino acids. Between the trimmed V and J ends, which lost 4 bases and 5 bases, there was a span of 16 bases. The CDR3 here is CATSDPGGAVETQYF. The DNA of the CDR3 is TGTGCCACCAGTGACCCCGGGGGAGCCGTGGAGACCCAGTACTTC.

This clone has just a few counts. V and J are TRBV7-2 and TRBJ2-7; unclear D gene. This CDR3 spans 15 amino acids. V lost 5 bases to trimming and J lost 3 bases, with 17 bases between them. The germline V gene encodes CDR1 SGHTA and CDR2 FQGNSA. The CDR3 spells CASSPAFSRHYEQYF. In nucleotides, the CDR3 is TGTGCCAGCAGCCCCGCTTTCTCGCGGCACTACGAGCAGTACTTC.

The chain recombines TRBV4-1 with TRBJ1-6; no clear D. CDR1 and CDR2 from the germline V gene are MGHRA and YSYEKL. There are 15 residues in the CDR3. The V end was cut by 5 bases, the J end by 10 bases, with 18 bases between. The CDR3 loop reads CASSYDIRSLSPLHF. The CDR3 bases are TGCGCCAGCAGCTACGATATTAGGAGCTTATCACCCCTCCACTTT.

This clone was counted only a few times. Written as DNA, the CDR3 is TGTGCCAGCAGCTTAGGAGTCAGCTATGGCTACACCTTC. It is translated as CASSLGVSYGYTF. V and J are TRBV7-9 and TRBJ1-2, with no clear D. V shed 1 base and J shed 4 bases, with 7 bases lying between them. CDR1 is SEHNR, CDR2 FQNEAQ, per germline (reference sequence). The CDR3 totals 13 residues.

This clone showed up just a few times. As DNA, the CDR3 is TGTGCCAGCAGTTACAGGGGGAGAGAAGCTTTCTTT. Its protein is CASSYRGREAFF. This rearrangement joins TRBV6-2 or TRBV6-3 to TRBJ1-1, with D possibly matching TRBD1 (6 bases). The CDR3 has 12 residues. CDR1 MNHEY and CDR2 SVGEGT come from the germline V gene. V lost 2 bases to trimming and J lost 8 bases, with 9 bases between them.

The gene calls are TRBV5-6 and TRBJ2-5; D ambiguous. From germline, CDR1 is SGHDT and CDR2 YYEEEE. The germline V and J ends were trimmed by 1 base and 4 bases, with 8 bases remaining between them. This CDR3 spans 13 amino acids. In nucleotides, the CDR3 is TGTGCCAGCAGCTTGAGTCTTGTAGAGACCCAGTACTTC. Its protein product is CASSLSLVETQYF.

The chain has TRBV30 and TRBJ1-1; D is undetermined. From germline, CDR1 is GTSNPN and CDR2 SVGIG (reference sequence). This CDR3 comprises 11 residues. V was shortened by 2 bases and J by 4 bases, with 5 bases between the two germline ends. The CDR3 DNA is TGTGCCTGGAGTCCTGCCACTGAAGCTTTCTTT. Residues: CAWSPATEAFF. The complete variable domain, with remaining parts taken from reference TRBV30 and TRBJ1-1, reads SQTIHQWPATLVQPVGSPLSLECTVEGTSNPNLYWYRQAAGRGLQLLFYSVGIGQISSEVPQNLSASRPQDRQFILSSKKLLLSDSGFYLCAWSPATEAFFGQGTRLTVV.

The V gene is TRBV7-9, the J gene TRBJ1-6, with D uncertain. The CDR3 runs 19 residues. Germline V gene data show CDR1 as SEHNR and CDR2 as FQNEAQ (reference sequence). Trimming stripped 0 bases from V and 4 bases from J, with 19 bases between. CDR3 loop: CASSLAVGLSHRYNSPLHF. The CDR3 DNA is TGTGCCAGCAGCTTAGCCGTCGGCCTAAGCCACAGATATAATTCACCCCTCCACTTT.

The chain uses TRBV6-5 and TRBJ2-3; D gene uncertain. Trimming removed 8 bases at V and 6 bases at J, with 15 bases between. Per the germline V gene, CDR1 is MNHEY and CDR2 is SVGAGI. This CDR3 is built from 13 residues. The CDR3 loop is CASCNTLGDTQYF. CDR3 DNA: TGTGCCAGCTGTAATACGCTCGGGGATACGCAGTATTTT.

This chain joins TRBV2 and TRBJ1-2; TRBD1 might be the D (5 bases). The CDR3 is 15 amino acids. The V and J ends lost 0 bases and 4 bases respectively, with 12 bases between them. Germline V CDR1 and CDR2: SNHLY, FYNNEI. The CDR3 region is CASSEALRGAYGYTF. For the CDR3, the DNA is TGTGCCAGCAGTGAAGCGCTTAGGGGCGCCTATGGCTACACCTTC.

Only one count was recorded for this clone. The chain joins TRBV5-8 to TRBJ1-4; weak D call: TRBD1 (6 bases). Deletions cut 3 bases from V and 8 bases from J, with 14 bases between. CDR1 and CDR2 from the germline V gene are SGHTS and YDEGEE. This CDR3 is 14 amino acids long. CDR3 residues: CASSSKQGGEKLFF. The CDR3 DNA reads as TGTGCCAGCAGCTCGAAACAGGGAGGGGAAAAACTGTTTTTT. The whole variable domain, remainder taken from reference TRBV5-8 and TRBJ1-4, is EAGVTQSPTHLIKTRGQQATLRCSPISGHTSVYWYQQALGLGLQFLLWYDEGEERNRGNFPPRFSGRQFPNYSSELNVNALELEDSALYLCASSSKQGGEKLFFGSGTQLSVL.